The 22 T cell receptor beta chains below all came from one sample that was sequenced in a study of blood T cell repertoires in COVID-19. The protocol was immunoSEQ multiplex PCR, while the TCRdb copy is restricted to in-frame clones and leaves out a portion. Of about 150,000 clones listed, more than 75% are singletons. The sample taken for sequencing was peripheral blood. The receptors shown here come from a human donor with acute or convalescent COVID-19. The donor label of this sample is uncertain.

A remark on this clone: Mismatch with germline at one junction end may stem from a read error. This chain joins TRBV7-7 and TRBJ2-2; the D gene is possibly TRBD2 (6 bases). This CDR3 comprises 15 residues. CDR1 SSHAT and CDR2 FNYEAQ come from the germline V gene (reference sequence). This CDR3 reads CASSSGGSYTGELFF. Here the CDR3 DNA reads TGTGCTAGCAGCTCCGGGGGTTCCTACACCGGGGAGCTGTTTTTT.

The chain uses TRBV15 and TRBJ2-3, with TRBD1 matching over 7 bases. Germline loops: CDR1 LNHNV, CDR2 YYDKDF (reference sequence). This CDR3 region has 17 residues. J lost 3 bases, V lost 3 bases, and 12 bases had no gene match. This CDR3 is CATSRIFGQAATDTQYF. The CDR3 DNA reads TGTGCCACCAGCAGGATCTTTGGACAGGCGGCTACAGATACGCAGTATTTT. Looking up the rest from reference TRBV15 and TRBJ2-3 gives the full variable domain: DAMVIQNPRYQVTQFGKPVTLSCSQTLNHNVMYWYQQKSSQAPKLLFHYYDKDFNNEADTPDNFQSRRPNTSFCFLDIRSPGLGDTAMYLCATSRIFGQAATDTQYFGPGTRLTVL.

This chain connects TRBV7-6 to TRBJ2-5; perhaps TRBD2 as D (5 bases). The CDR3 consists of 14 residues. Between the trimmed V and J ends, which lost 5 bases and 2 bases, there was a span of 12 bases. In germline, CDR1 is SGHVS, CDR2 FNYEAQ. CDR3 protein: CASSVAPGQETQYF. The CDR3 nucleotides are TGTGCCAGCAGCGTCGCCCCGGGACAAGAGACCCAGTACTTC.

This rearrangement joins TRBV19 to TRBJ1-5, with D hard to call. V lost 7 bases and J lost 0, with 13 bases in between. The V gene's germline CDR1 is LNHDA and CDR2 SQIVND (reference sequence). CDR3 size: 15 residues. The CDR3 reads CASINSRYSNQPQHF. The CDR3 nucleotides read TGTGCCAGTATTAACAGCAGGTATAGCAATCAGCCCCAGCATTTT.

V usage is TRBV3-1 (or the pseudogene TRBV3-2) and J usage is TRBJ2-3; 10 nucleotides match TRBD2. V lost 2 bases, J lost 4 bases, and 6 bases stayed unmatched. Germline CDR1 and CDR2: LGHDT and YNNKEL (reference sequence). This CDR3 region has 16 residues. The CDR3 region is CASSQITSGNPDTQYF. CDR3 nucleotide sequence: TGTGCCAGCAGCCAAATCACTAGCGGGAACCCAGATACGCAGTATTTT.

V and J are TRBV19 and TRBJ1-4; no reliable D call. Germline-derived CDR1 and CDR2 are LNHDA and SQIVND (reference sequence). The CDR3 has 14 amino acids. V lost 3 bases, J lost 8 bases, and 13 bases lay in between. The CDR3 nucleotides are TGTGCCAGTAGTATTCTCGGAGGAGACGAAAAACTGTTTTTT. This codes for CASSILGGDEKLFF.

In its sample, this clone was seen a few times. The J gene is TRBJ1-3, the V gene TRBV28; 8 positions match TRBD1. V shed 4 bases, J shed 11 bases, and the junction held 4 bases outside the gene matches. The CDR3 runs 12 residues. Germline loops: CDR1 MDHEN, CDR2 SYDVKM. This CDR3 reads CASSSPRGPIYF. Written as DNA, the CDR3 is TGTGCCAGCAGTTCTCCCAGGGGGCCCATATATTTT.

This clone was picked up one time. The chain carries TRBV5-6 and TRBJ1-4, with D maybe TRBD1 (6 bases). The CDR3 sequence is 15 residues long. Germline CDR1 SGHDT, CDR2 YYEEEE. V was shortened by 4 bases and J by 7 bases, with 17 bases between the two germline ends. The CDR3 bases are TGTGCCAGCAGCATAGGACAGCCGGGGGGTGAAAAACTGTTTTTT. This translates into CASSIGQPGGEKLFF. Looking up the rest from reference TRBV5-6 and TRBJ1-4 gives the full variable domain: DAGVTQSPTHLIKTRGQQVTLRCSPKSGHDTVSWYQQALGQGPQFIFQYYEEEERQRGNFPDRFSGHQFPNYSSELNVNALLLGDSALYLCASSIGQPGGEKLFFGSGTQLSVL.

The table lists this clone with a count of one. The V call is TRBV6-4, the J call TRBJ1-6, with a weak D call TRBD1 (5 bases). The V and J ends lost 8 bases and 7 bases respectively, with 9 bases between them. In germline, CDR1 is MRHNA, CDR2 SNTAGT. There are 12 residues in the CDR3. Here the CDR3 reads CASPRGNSPLHF. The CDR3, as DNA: TGTGCCAGCCCCCGGGGGAATTCACCCCTCCACTTT.

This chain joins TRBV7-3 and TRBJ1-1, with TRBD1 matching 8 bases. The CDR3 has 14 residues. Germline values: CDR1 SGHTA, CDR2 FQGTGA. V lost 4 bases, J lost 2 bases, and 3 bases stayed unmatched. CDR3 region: CASSSQGANTEAFF. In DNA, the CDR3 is TGTGCCAGCAGCTCCCAGGGGGCAAACACTGAAGCTTTCTTT. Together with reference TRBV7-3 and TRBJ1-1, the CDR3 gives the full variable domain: GAGVSQTPSNKVTEKGKYVELRCDPISGHTALYWYRQSLGQGPEFLIYFQGTGAADDSGLPNDRFFAVRPEGSVSTLKIQRTERGDSAVYLCASSSQGANTEAFFGQGTRLTVV.

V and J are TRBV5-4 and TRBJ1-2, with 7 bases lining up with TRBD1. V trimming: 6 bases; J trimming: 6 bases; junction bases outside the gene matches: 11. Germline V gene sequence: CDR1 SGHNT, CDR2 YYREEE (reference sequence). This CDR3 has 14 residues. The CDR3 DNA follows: TGTGCCAGCACCCCGAGAAGGACAGGTGATGGCTACACCTTC. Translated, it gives CASTPRRTGDGYTF.

CDR3 sequence: CASSLAGFGTEAFF. The CDR3 DNA follows: TGTGCCAGCAGCTTGGCCGGGTTCGGCACTGAAGCTTTCTTT. The chain employs TRBV5-4 and TRBJ1-1; D unresolved. This CDR3 region has 14 residues. V was shortened by 0 bases and J by 4 bases, with 10 bases between the two germline ends. The germline V gene has CDR1 SGHNT and CDR2 YYREEE (reference sequence).

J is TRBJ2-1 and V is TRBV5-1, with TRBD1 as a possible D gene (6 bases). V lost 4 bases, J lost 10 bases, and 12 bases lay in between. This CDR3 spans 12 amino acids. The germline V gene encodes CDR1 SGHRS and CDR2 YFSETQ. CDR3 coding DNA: TGCGCCAGCAGCCAAGACAGGTTAGAGCAGTTCTTC. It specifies CASSQDRLEQFF.

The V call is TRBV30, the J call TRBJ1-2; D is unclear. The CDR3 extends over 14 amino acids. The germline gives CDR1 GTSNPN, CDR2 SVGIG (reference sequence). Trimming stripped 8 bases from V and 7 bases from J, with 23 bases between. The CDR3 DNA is TGTGCCCGGGAATCGGAGAGCATGTTCGGTGGCTACACCTTC. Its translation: CARESESMFGGYTF.

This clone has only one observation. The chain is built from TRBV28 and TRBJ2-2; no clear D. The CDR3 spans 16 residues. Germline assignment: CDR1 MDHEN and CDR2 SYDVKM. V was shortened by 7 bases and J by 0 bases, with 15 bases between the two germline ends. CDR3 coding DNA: TGTGCCAGCATTCCCCCATTGGCAGCGAACACCGGGGAGCTGTTTTTT. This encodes CASIPPLAANTGELFF.

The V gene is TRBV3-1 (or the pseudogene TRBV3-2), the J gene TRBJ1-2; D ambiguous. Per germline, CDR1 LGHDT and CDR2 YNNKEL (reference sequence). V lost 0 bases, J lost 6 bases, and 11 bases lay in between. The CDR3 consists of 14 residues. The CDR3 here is CASSQEGGRDGYTF. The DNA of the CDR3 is TGTGCCAGCAGCCAAGAGGGAGGGAGGGATGGCTACACCTTC.

The CDR3 is CASSPRGGQVEAFF. The CDR3 DNA reads TGTGCCAGCAGCCCACGTGGCGGACAGGTTGAAGCTTTCTTT. V usage is TRBV3-1 (or the pseudogene TRBV3-2) and J usage is TRBJ1-1, with 7 positions matching TRBD1. The V and J ends lost 4 bases and 7 bases, in that order; junction bases with no gene match: 9. This CDR3 comprises 14 residues. From germline, CDR1 is LGHDT and CDR2 YNNKEL (reference sequence).

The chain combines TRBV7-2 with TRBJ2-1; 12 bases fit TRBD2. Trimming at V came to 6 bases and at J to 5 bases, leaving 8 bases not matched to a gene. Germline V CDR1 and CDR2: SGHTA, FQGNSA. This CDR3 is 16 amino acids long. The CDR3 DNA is TGTGCCAGCAGACTACTAGCGGGGGGAACCCACAATGAGCAGTTCTTC. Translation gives CASRLLAGGTHNEQFF.

This chain's CDR3 is CASSPSGNTEAFF. DNA for the CDR3: TGTGCCAGCAGTCCTAGTGGTAACACTGAAGCTTTCTTT. The J gene is TRBJ1-1, the V gene TRBV11-2, with D hard to call. The CDR3 is 13 amino acids. Germline CDR1 SGHAT, CDR2 FQNNGV. V was cut by 6 bases and J by 2 bases, with 10 bases left in between.

CDR3 amino acids: CAISIEQGGTEAFF. The CDR3, as DNA: TGTGCCATCAGTATTGAACAGGGGGGCACTGAAGCTTTCTTT. This chain joins TRBV10-3 and TRBJ1-1, with 8 bases fitting TRBD1. Germline V gene data show CDR1 as ENHRY and CDR2 as SYGVKD. V lost 5 bases, J lost 4 bases, and 6 bases stayed unmatched. The CDR3 is made up of 14 amino acids.

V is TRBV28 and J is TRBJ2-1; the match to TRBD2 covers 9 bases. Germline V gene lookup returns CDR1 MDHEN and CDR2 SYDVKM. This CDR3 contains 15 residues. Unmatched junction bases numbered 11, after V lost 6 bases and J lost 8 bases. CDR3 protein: CASSGAGTSMDEQFF. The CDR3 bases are TGTGCCAGCAGCGGGGCCGGGACTAGCATGGATGAGCAGTTCTTC. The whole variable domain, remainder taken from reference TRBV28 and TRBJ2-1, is DVKVTQSSRYLVKRTGEKVFLECVQDMDHENMFWYRQDPGLGLRLIYFSYDVKMKEKGDIPEGYSVSREKKERFSLILESASTNQTSMYLCASSGAGTSMDEQFFGPGTRLTVL.

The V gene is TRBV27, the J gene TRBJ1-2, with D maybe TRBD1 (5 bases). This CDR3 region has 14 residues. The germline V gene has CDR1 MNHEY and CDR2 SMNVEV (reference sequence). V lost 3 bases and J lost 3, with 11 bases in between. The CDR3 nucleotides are TGTGCCAGCAGTTTGATTGCGGGGGACTATGGCTACACCTTC. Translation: CASSLIAGDYGYTF.